These 22 T cell receptor beta chains originate from one sample sequenced in a study of long-term antiretroviral therapy in people with HIV. The immunoSEQ assay was v3.0, run at survey level. Using immunoSEQ multiplex PCR, the repertoire was profiled, and TCRdb retains in-frame clones only, with some absent. The data show tens of thousands of clones, about four fifths seen once. The sequencing used unsorted PBMCs, collected 1.1 years before starting antiretroviral therapy. These receptors all stem from a woman in her twenties or thirties with HIV.

The chain employs TRBV30 and TRBJ1-5; 8 nucleotides match TRBD1. Losses at the gene ends were 1 base for V and 3 bases for J; bases not matched to a gene: 5. The CDR3 is 15 residues long. In germline, CDR1 is GTSNPN, CDR2 SVGIG (reference sequence). The CDR3, as DNA: TGTGCCTGGAGTGCAGCGACAGGGGTCAATCAGCCCCAGCATTTT. It codes for CAWSAATGVNQPQHF.

This chain connects TRBV4-1 to TRBJ2-1; D may be TRBD2 (5 bases). Trimming took 0 bases from V and 0 from J, leaving 6 bases between them. The germline V gene encodes CDR1 MGHRA and CDR2 YSYEKL. The length of the CDR3 is 15 residues. This CDR3 is CASSQDTSSYNEQFF. The CDR3 nucleotides are TGCGCCAGCAGCCAAGATACTAGCTCCTACAATGAGCAGTTCTTC.

This rearrangement joins TRBV5-1 to TRBJ2-3; 12 bases are a match to TRBD2. V shed 4 bases and J 2 bases; nucleotides not matched to a gene: 11. The CDR3 sequence is 18 residues long. Germline V gene data show CDR1 as SGHRS and CDR2 as YFSETQ. The CDR3 here is CASSESPSSGGATDTQYF. The CDR3 DNA is TGCGCCAGCAGCGAGAGTCCATCTAGCGGGGGGGCCACAGATACGCAGTATTTT.

This chain connects TRBV11-2 to TRBJ1-5; D perhaps matches TRBD1 (6 bases). Trimming shortened V by 1 base and J by 4 bases, and 11 bases separated the two germline ends. This CDR3 spans 15 amino acids. Germline lookup yields CDR1 SGHAT and CDR2 FQNNGV. CDR3 residues: CASSLGTAQNQPQHF. The CDR3 nucleotides read TGTGCCAGCAGCTTAGGGACAGCACAAAATCAGCCCCAGCATTTT.

J is TRBJ2-7 and V is TRBV6-1; TRBD1 is a possible D gene (5 bases). Trimming pared 0 bases from V and 2 bases from J, leaving 8 bases between. The CDR3 is made up of 14 amino acids. The germline gives CDR1 MNHNS, CDR2 SASEGT. Here the CDR3 reads CASSEATVTYEQYV. Written as DNA, the CDR3 is TGTGCCAGCAGTGAAGCGACAGTAACCTACGAGCAGTACGTC.

This chain uses TRBV11-3 with TRBJ2-1, with 7 bases identical to TRBD2. Germline CDR1 is SGHNT and CDR2 is YENEEA. V was clipped by 3 bases and J by 4 bases; unmatched bases: 12. The CDR3 is 17 amino acids. The CDR3, as DNA: TGTGCCAGCAGCTTGGGCGGCCGGACTAGTCTTTACAATGAGCAGTTCTTC. Translating it yields CASSLGGRTSLYNEQFF.

The V and J genes are TRBV5-1 and TRBJ1-1; D possibly corresponds to TRBD1 (5 bases). Trimming cost V 0 bases and J 0 bases, with 12 bases left between them. CDR1 and CDR2 (germline): SGHRS, YFSETQ. This CDR3 comprises 16 residues. CDR3 in DNA: TGCGCCAGCAGCTTGGCAGGGTACGGCTTGAACACTGAAGCTTTCTTT. Translated: CASSLAGYGLNTEAFF.

This chain uses TRBV7-2 with TRBJ2-3, with TRBD2 matching 8 bases. Germline CDR1 and CDR2: SGHTA and FQGNSA. V was clipped by 7 bases and J by 2 bases; unmatched bases: 8. The CDR3 runs 15 residues. Written as DNA, the CDR3 is TGTGCCAGCACCGGGAGGGGGGGCTTCACAGATACGCAGTATTTT. Translated: CASTGRGGFTDTQYF.

The chain carries TRBV18 and TRBJ1-4; no clear D gene. Trimming took off 1 base at V and 8 bases at J, with 14 bases between the two ends. CDR1 and CDR2 from the germline V gene are KGHSH and LQKENI. This CDR3 contains 15 residues. This chain's CDR3 is CASSPRAPFREKLFF. For the CDR3, the DNA is TGTGCCAGCTCACCACGGGCTCCATTTCGGGAAAAACTGTTTTTT.

This clone was seen a few times. V is TRBV5-8 and J is TRBJ1-2, with D possibly matching TRBD1 (5 bases). Germline V gene data show CDR1 as SGHTS and CDR2 as YDEGEE. The V end lost 1 base, the J end lost 8 bases, and 12 bases lay between the germline ends. The CDR3 contains 13 residues. The CDR3 DNA sequence: TGTGCCAGCAGCTTGCAGGGAAGCTACGGCTACACCTTC. Its protein product is CASSLQGSYGYTF.

The chain couples TRBV4-1 to TRBJ1-4; 7 bases match TRBD1. CDR3 length equals 16 residues. The germline V gene encodes CDR1 MGHRA and CDR2 YSYEKL. Trimming took 2 bases from V and 2 from J; bases not matched to a gene: 5. Here the CDR3 reads CASSQTPTGTNEKLFF. As DNA, the CDR3 is TGCGCCAGCAGCCAAACCCCGACAGGGACTAATGAAAAACTGTTTTTT.

In its sample, this clone ranks as medium-sized. This chain links TRBV4-1 with TRBJ1-1; D possibly corresponds to TRBD1 (5 bases). CDR3 size: 15 residues. Germline CDR1 reads MGHRA; CDR2 reads YSYEKL. V was clipped by 2 bases and J by 1 base, with 11 bases between them. CDR3 region: CASSQIAQGNTEAFF. The CDR3 bases are TGCGCCAGCAGCCAAATCGCCCAGGGGAACACTGAAGCTTTCTTT.

The V gene is TRBV2, the J gene TRBJ1-5; D not resolved. With 4 bases removed from V and 0 bases from J, the gap between germline ends came to 7 bases. The germline gives CDR1 SNHLY, CDR2 FYNNEI. This CDR3 region has 14 residues. CDR3 coding DNA: TGTGCCAGCAGTGGGGAGGTTAGCAATCAGCCCCAGCATTTT. Translated, it gives CASSGEVSNQPQHF. The full variable domain, in which reference TRBV2 and TRBJ1-5 provide the parts outside the CDR3, is EPEVTQTPSHQVTQMGQEVILRCVPISNHLYFYWYRQILGQKVEFLVSFYNNEISEKSEIFDDQFSVERPDGSNFTLKIRSTKLEDSAMYFCASSGEVSNQPQHFGDGTRLSIL.

This clone showed up just a few times. This chain links TRBV29-1 with TRBJ1-2; no definite D call. V was trimmed by 7 bases and J by 0 bases, leaving 9 bases between them. Germline V gene lookup returns CDR1 SQVTM and CDR2 ANQGSEA. The CDR3 is 12 amino acids. This CDR3 is CSGGDTNYGYTF. The DNA for the CDR3 is TGCAGCGGTGGGGATACTAACTATGGCTACACCTTC.

V gene TRBV7-3 combines with J gene TRBJ1-6; possibly TRBD1 for D (5 bases). Trimming took 5 bases from V and 0 from J, leaving 8 bases between them. This CDR3 contains 15 residues. CDR1 SGHTA and CDR2 FQGTGA come from the germline V gene. CDR3 amino acids: CASSPTGSYNSPLHF. In DNA form, the CDR3 reads TGTGCCAGCAGCCCAACAGGCTCCTATAATTCACCCCTCCACTTT.

This chain joins TRBV18 and TRBJ1-1, with D unresolved. V was cut by 1 base and J by 3 bases, with 12 bases left in between. Germline V gene lookup returns CDR1 KGHSH and CDR2 LQKENI. The CDR3 is made up of 15 amino acids. CDR3 in amino acids: CASSPQRLADTEAFF. For the CDR3, the DNA is TGTGCCAGCTCACCACAGAGGTTGGCGGACACTGAAGCTTTCTTT.

This rearrangement joins TRBV7-3 to TRBJ1-6; TRBD1 agrees at 7 bases. Trimming took 5 bases from V and 7 from J; bases not matched to a gene: 8. CDR3 length: 15 amino acids. CDR1 is SGHTA, CDR2 FQGTGA, per germline. As DNA, the CDR3 is TGTGCCAGCAGCCTCGGGACAGCTGGCAATTCACCCCTCCACTTT. Its protein is CASSLGTAGNSPLHF. Filled out from reference TRBV7-3 and TRBJ1-6, the complete variable domain reads GAGVSQTPSNKVTEKGKYVELRCDPISGHTALYWYRQSLGQGPEFLIYFQGTGAADDSGLPNDRFFAVRPEGSVSTLKIQRTERGDSAVYLCASSLGTAGNSPLHFGNGTRLTVT.

This clone was counted a few times. The chain carries TRBV6-5 and TRBJ2-2, with D possibly matching TRBD1 (6 bases). The CDR3 length is 13 residues. CDR1 is MNHEY, CDR2 SVGAGI, per germline. The V gene lost 6 bases and the J gene lost 5 bases, with 10 bases spanning the gap. This CDR3 is CASSDRWTGELFF. The CDR3 DNA reads as TGTGCCAGCAGCGACAGGTGGACCGGGGAGCTGTTTTTT.

The chain links TRBV4-1 to TRBJ1-4; D may be TRBD1 (5 bases). Trimming pared 5 bases from V and 5 bases from J, leaving 12 bases between. Germline V gene lookup returns CDR1 MGHRA and CDR2 YSYEKL. The CDR3 spans 14 residues. Here the CDR3 DNA reads TGCGCCAGCAGCGCAGGGTCCAGGAATGAAAAACTGTTTTTT. Translated, it gives CASSAGSRNEKLFF.

J is TRBJ1-2 and V is TRBV14; D remains unclear. Germline loops: CDR1 SGHDN, CDR2 FVKESK. The CDR3 contains 15 residues. Trimming shortened V by 1 base and J by 4 bases, and 13 bases separated the two germline ends. The CDR3 DNA follows: TGTGCCAGCAGCCAAGTCCCGGGGTCGCCCTATGGCTACACCTTC. The encoded protein is CASSQVPGSPYGYTF.

The chain combines TRBV6-5 with TRBJ1-2, with TRBD1 as a possible D gene (6 bases). Deletions cut 2 bases from V and 3 bases from J, with 10 bases between. Germline V gene sequence: CDR1 MNHEY, CDR2 SVGAGI. CDR3 length: 14 amino acids. DNA for the CDR3: TGTGCCAGCAGTTACGGGGGGCGCGACTATGGCTACACCTTC. Residues: CASSYGGRDYGYTF.

This clone is a singleton in its sample. This rearrangement joins TRBV6-1 to TRBJ1-2; 8 bases fit TRBD1. The CDR3 extends over 13 amino acids. Germline V lookup: CDR1 MNHNS, CDR2 SASEGT. With V trimmed by 7 bases and J by 8 bases, 9 bases remained unmatched. CDR3 sequence (DNA): TGTGCCAGCACCGATCTTACAGGGGGAGGCTACACCTTC. Translating it yields CASTDLTGGGYTF.